The source of this TCR beta chain is a study of shared clonotypes between healthy human individuals (TCRdb year 2020). With respect to the entire study: The cohort comprised a couple of women and a few men aged 18 to 49 years. Per donor, three plates each were used for CD4 naive and CD4 memory, two for CD8 naive, and one for CD8 memory. To estimate repertoire size and how much clonotypes are shared between individuals, the study performed deep sequencing of blood TCR repertoires from roughly five healthy adults. Libraries were prepared and TCR repertoires were sequenced by different laboratories using diverse techniques, in order to increase sequencing depth and limit assay-specific biases. Leukapheresis yielded between about 0.94 and 10 billion PBMCs per donor.

Using the deep immunoSEQ assay, TCR CDR3 regions were amplified from genomic DNA by multiplex PCR. Extracted genomic DNA from each cell subset was spread evenly across all wells of several immunoSEQ 96-well plates, with each plate serving as a replicate. Each replicate PCR for sorted subsets received roughly 200 ng genomic DNA, equal to about 30,000 T cell genomes. Purified libraries were measured with a Qubit 3.0 fluorometer, size-checked on a Bioanalyzer 2100, and measured again with the KAPA Library Quantification kit. Each immunoSEQ 96-well plate was sequenced on its own single-read 150-cycle Illumina NextSeq 550 flow cell. Turning to the authors' computational methods: Because the immunoSEQ output held only junctional sequences and lacked quality scores, the filtering could not match the filtering applied to full-length reads. To assign V/J genes and CDR3, sequences were annotated using PyIR, a Python wrapper for IgBLAST v1.9, with IMGT germline references. Reads were removed for weak V/J assignments (E-value above 1e-6), missing CDR3, stop codons, out-of-frame junctions, or ambiguous translated residues. V3J clonotypes were defined as sequences sharing the same inferred V gene, J gene, and CDR3 amino acid sequence. The percentage overlap between two repertoires was calculated by dividing the number of shared unique clonotypes by the size of the smaller repertoire. Richness of each repertoire was evaluated using RTK rarefaction, the Chao1 estimator, and Recon v2.1 estimates of unobserved clonotypes. Generation probabilities for all TCRbeta clonotypes obtained by the gDNA method from a handful of donors were computed using OLGA. TCRdb obtained this table from immuneACCESS and retained in-frame rearrangements with V and J assigned. These tables miss some clones; where compared with another copy, unresolved V genes account for less than half of the shortfall, and the remainder is unexplained. The DNA was the basis for D and trimming; V, J and clone size are from that table. The sample table holds millions of clones, of which about 95% were seen once. The ten top clones hold about 1.1% of the sample.

Remarks on this clone: This receptor's antigen is unknown. No base quality information exists; no much larger clone differs at one position.

Broad study findings and their caveats: Even with the large sequencing depth, rarefaction of the sorted-subset datasets indicated that sequencing was incomplete. The small number of donors limited the genetic and exposure-history diversity represented. Compared with non-shared clonotypes, the clonotypes found in all four sorted-subset donors had higher generation probabilities. Sampling was limited to blood, and TCR repertoires in tissue likely differ from TCR repertoires in blood. Sharing across a few donors was observed for 4.5% to 6.5% of naive CD4, about 4% of naive CD8, about 2.3% of memory CD4, and about 0.38% of memory CD8 clonotypes. Pairwise subsampling led to the expectation that sequencing depth would affect the degree of clonotype sharing among donors. Naive subsets generally had larger estimated clonotype richness than memory subsets did.

CD8 naive samples consisted of CD45RO-negative cells that were positively selected for CCR7, yielding a CD45RA+CCR7+ population without TemRA cells. Donors were healthy HIV-negative adults with no recently reported acute infections or vaccinations. Only Caucasian adults living in Nashville, Tennessee, USA were represented among the donors. After blood collection by leukapheresis, PBMCs were isolated using Ficoll-Histopaque density gradient centrifugation and then cryopreserved in the vapor phase of liquid nitrogen. Analytical flow cytometry was used to check the purity and quantity of every magnetically sorted T cell population. Genomic DNA was isolated from each sorted fraction and quantified by UV absorbance on a Nanodrop 2000c. Via the germline V gene, CDR1 is MDHEN and CDR2 SYDVKM. After removal of 6 bases from V and 1 base from J, the junction retains 12 bases not matched to a gene. Its CDR3 holds 17 amino acids, cysteine through phenylalanine. The DNA shown is the 51-base CDR3, in frame from base 1.

The clonotype comes from a young man in good health. The chain is made from TRBV28 and TRBJ2-3; 8 middle bases align to TRBD2. Sequencing used naive CD8+ T cells sorted from blood. The cell subset or site label for this specimen denotes: CD45RA+CCR7+. The bases read TGTGCCAGCAGACCCCCGGGGGTTAGCGGGGGCACAGATACGCAGTATTTT. Translated, this gives CASRPPGVSGGTDTQYF. The CDR3 plus the reference TRBV28 and TRBJ2-3 genes for the other parts give the full variable domain: DVKVTQSSRYLVKRTGEKVFLECVQDMDHENMFWYRQDPGLGLRLIYFSYDVKMKEKGDIPEGYSVSREKKERFSLILESASTNQTSMYLCASRPPGVSGGTDTQYFGPGTRLTVL.